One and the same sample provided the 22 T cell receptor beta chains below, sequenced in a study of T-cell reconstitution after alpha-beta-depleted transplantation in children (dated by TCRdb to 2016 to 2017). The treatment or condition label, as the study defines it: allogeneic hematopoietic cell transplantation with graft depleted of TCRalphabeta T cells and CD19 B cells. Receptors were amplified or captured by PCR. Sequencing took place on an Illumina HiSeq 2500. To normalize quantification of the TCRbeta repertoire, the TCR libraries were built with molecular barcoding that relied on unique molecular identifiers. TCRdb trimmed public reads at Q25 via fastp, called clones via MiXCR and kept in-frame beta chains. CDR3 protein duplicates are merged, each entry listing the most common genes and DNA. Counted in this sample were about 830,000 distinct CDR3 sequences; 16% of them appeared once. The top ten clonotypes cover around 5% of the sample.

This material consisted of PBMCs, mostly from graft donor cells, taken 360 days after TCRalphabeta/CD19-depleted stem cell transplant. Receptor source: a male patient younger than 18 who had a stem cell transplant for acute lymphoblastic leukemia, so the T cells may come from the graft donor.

Here the CDR3 DNA reads TGCAGCGTTGCTGTTGAAGGACGCGGCTCCTACGAGCAGTACTTC. It translates to CSVAVEGRGSYEQYF. The chain couples TRBV29-1 to TRBJ2-7; D not resolved. This CDR3 has 15 amino acids. Germline CDR1 SQVTM, CDR2 ANQGSEA. Trimming left V 4 bases short and J 0 bases short, with 16 bases between.

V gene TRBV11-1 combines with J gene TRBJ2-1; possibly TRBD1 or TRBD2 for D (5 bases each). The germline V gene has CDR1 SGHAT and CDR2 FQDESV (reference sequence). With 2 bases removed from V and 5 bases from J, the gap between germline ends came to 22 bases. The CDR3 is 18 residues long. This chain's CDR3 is CASSLMGWDRHVDNEQFF. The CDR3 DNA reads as TGTGCCAGCAGCTTAATGGGTTGGGACCGGCATGTGGACAATGAGCAGTTCTTC.

The CDR3 loop is CASSLWDGPSSGYTF. CDR3 nucleotides: TGTGCCAGCAGTTTATGGGACGGCCCAAGCTCTGGCTACACCTTC. The chain has TRBV12-3 or TRBV12-4 and TRBJ1-2; a possible D gene is TRBD1 (5 bases). With 2 bases removed from V and 7 bases from J, the gap between germline ends came to 17 bases. The CDR3 is made up of 15 amino acids.

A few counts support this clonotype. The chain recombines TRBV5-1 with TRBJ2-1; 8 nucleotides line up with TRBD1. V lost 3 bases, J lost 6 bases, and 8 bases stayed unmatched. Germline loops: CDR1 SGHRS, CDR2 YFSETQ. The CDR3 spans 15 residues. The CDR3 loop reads CASSSQGARVNEQFF. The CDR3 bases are TGCGCCAGCAGCTCTCAGGGGGCGCGGGTCAATGAGCAGTTCTTC.

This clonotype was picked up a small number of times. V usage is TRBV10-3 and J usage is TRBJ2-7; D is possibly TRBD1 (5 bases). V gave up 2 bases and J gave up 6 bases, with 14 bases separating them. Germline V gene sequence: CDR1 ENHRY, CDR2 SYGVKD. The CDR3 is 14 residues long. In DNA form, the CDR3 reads TGTGCCATCAGTGAGCCGGAACAGGTAGCCGAGCAGTACTTC. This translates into CAISEPEQVAEQYF.

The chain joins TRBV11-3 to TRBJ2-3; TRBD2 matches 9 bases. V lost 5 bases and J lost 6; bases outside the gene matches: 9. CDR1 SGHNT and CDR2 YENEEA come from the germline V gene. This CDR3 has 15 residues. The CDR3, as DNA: TGTGCCAGCAGCCTACGTAGCGGGAGTGATGATACGCAGTATTTT. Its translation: CASSLRSGSDDTQYF.

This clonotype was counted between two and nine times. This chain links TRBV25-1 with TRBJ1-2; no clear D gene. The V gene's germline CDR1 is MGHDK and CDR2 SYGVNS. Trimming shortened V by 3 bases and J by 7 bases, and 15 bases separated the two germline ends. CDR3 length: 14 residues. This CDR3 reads CASSDRSHPVGYTF. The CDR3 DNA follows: TGTGCCAGCAGTGATCGAAGCCACCCCGTTGGCTACACCTTC.

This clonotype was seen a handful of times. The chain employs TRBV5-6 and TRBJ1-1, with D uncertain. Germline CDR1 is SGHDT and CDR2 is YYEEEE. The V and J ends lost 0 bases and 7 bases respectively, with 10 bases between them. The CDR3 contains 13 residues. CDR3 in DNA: TGTGCCAGCAGCTTGGTCCTTCCCTTTGAAGCTTTCTTT. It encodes CASSLVLPFEAFF.

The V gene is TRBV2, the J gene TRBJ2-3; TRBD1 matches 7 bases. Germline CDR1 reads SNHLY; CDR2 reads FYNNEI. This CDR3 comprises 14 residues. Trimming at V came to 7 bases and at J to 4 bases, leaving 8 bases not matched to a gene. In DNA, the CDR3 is TGTGCCAGCACACAGGGGTTAGGGGCAGATACGCAGTATTTT. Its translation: CASTQGLGADTQYF. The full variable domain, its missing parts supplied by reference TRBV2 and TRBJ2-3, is EPEVTQTPSHQVTQMGQEVILRCVPISNHLYFYWYRQILGQKVEFLVSFYNNEISEKSEIFDDQFSVERPDGSNFTLKIRSTKLEDSAMYFCASTQGLGADTQYFGPGTRLTVL.

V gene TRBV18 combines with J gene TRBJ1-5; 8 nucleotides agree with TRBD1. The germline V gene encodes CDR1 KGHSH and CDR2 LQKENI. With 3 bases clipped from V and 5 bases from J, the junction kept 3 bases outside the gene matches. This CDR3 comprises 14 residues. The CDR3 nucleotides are TGTGCCAGCTCACCGGGGGGACAGGATCAGCCCCAGCATTTT. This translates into CASSPGGQDQPQHF.

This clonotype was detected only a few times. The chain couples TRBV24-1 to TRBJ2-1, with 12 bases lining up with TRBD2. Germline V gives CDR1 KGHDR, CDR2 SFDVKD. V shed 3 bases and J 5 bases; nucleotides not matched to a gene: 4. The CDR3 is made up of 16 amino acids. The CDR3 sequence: CATSDASGREHNEQFF. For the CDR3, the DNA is TGTGCCACCAGTGATGCTAGCGGGAGGGAACACAATGAGCAGTTCTTC.

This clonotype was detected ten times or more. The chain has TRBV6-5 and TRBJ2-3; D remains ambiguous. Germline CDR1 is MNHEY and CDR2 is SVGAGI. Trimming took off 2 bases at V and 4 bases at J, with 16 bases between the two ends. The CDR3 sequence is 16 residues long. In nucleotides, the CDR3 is TGTGCCAGCAGTTACAGCTACCCTTCAGTCGCAGATACGCAGTATTTT. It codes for CASSYSYPSVADTQYF.

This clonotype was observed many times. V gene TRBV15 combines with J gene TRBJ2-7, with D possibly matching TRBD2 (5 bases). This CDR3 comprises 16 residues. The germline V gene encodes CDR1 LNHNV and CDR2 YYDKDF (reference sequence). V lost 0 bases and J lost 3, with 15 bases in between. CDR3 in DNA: TGTGCCACCAGCAGAGATCGCCGAGGGAACAACTACGAGCAGTACTTC. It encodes CATSRDRRGNNYEQYF.

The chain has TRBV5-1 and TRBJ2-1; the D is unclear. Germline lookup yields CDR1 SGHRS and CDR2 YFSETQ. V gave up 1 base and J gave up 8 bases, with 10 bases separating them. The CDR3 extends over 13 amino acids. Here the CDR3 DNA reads TGCGCCAGCAGCTTGCTCTGGCCCGATGAGCAGTTCTTC. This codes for CASSLLWPDEQFF. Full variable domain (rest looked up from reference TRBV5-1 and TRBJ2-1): KAGVTQTPRYLIKTRGQQVTLSCSPISGHRSVSWYQQTPGQGLQFLFEYFSETQRNKGNFPGRFSGRQFSNSRSEMNVSTLELGDSALYLCASSLLWPDEQFFGPGTRLTVL.

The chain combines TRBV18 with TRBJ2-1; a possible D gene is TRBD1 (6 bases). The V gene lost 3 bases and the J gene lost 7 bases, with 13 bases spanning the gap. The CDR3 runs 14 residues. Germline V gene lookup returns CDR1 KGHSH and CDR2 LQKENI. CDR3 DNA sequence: TGTGCCAGCTCACCTTGGCAGGGGATGAATGAGCAGTTCTTC. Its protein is CASSPWQGMNEQFF.

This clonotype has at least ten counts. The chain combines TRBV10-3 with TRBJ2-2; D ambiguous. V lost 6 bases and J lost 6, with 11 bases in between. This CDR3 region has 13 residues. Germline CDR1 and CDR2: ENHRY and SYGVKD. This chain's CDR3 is CAIRGIVSGELFF. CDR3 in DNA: TGTGCCATCAGGGGGATAGTGTCCGGGGAGCTGTTTTTT.

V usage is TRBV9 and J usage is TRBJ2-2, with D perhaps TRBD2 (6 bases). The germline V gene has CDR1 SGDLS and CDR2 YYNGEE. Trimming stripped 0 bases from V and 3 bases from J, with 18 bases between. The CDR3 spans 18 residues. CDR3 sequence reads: CASSVAGVPAGHTGELFF. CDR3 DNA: TGTGCCAGCAGCGTAGCCGGAGTCCCGGCGGGACACACCGGGGAGCTGTTTTTT. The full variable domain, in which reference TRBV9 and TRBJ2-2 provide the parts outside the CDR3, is DSGVTQTPKHLITATGQRVTLRCSPRSGDLSVYWYQQSLDQGLQFLIQYYNGEERAKGNILERFSAQQFPDLHSELNLSSLELGDSALYFCASSVAGVPAGHTGELFFGEGSRLTVL.

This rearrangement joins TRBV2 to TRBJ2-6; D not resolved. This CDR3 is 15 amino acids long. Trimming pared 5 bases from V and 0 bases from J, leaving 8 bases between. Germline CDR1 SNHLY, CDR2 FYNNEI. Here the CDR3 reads CASSMGVSGANVLTF. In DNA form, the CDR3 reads TGTGCCAGCAGTATGGGCGTCTCTGGGGCCAACGTCCTGACTTTC.

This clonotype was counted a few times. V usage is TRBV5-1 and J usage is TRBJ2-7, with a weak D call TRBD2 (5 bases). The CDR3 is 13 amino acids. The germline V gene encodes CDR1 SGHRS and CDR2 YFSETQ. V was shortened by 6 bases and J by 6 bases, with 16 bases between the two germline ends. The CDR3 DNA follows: TGCGCCAGCACCCTCGACGGGGTCGGCGAGCAGTACTTC. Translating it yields CASTLDGVGEQYF.

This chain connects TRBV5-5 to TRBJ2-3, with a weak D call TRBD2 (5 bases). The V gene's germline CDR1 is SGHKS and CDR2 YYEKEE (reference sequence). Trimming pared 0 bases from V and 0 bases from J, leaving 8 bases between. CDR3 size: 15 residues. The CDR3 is CASSLEAVSTDTQYF. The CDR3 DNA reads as TGTGCCAGCAGCTTGGAAGCGGTCAGCACAGATACGCAGTATTTT.

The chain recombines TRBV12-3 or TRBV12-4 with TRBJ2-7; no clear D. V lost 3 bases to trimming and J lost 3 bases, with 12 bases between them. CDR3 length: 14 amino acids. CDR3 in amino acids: CASSFSDPLYEQYF. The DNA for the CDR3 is TGTGCCAGCAGTTTTTCGGACCCCCTCTACGAGCAGTACTTC.

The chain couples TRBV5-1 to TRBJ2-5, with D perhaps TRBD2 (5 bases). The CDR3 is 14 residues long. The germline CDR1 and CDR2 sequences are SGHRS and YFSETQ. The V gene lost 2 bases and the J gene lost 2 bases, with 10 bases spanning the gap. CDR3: CASSFSERQETQYF. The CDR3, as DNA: TGCGCCAGCAGCTTCTCGGAGCGGCAAGAGACCCAGTACTTC.